What follows is one TCR beta chain and its context. Its matching antigen is unknown. The sample comes from a study of shared clonotypes between healthy human individuals. Study in general: Researchers assigned three CD4 naive, three CD4 memory, two CD8 naive and one CD8 memory plate to each donor. Study-wide points: Researchers found naive subsets generally carried larger estimated richness than memory subsets.

Sequencing was performed with immunoSEQ multiplex PCR; in TCRdb, only in-frame clones are kept and a portion is missing. This sample carries some 980,000 clones, 60% to 85% of them seen once, and the ten largest clones take approximately 1.5%. V lost 1 base and J 4 bases, leaving 11 bases between the germline ends. Germline V lookup: CDR1 SGHAT, CDR2 FQNNGV. This CDR3 is built from 14 residues. Those who donated, Caucasian adults without exception, all lived in Nashville, Tennessee. The V gene is TRBV11-2, the J gene TRBJ2-7; D is unclear. The clonotype was recovered from a man between 18 and 35 years old in good health. Sequencing used memory CD4+ T cells sorted from blood. The subset is: CD45RA-negative fraction. Written as DNA, the CDR3 is TGTGCCAGCAGCTTAGCGTGGGCCGGTTACGAGCAGTACTTC. Translation: CASSLAWAGYEQYF.